The 29 T cell receptor beta chains below were found in one sample sequenced in a study of T cell changes during pregnancy in multiple sclerosis. Method: immunoSEQ multiplex PCR; TCRdb's copy keeps in-frame clones and lacks some. The table includes 30,000 to 35,000 clones, about 88% detected once. Sequenced here: CD8+ T cells from peripheral blood mononuclear cells, sampled in the second trimester of pregnancy. The receptor source for this set is a female donor with multiple sclerosis, enrolled in a pregnancy study.

This clone was seen only once. Here the CDR3 reads CASSSQGAGNQPQHF. CDR3 nucleotide sequence: TGTGCCAGCAGCTCGCAGGGGGCAGGGAATCAGCCCCAGCATTTT. The V call is TRBV7-9, the J call TRBJ1-5; 8 nucleotides agree with TRBD1. The J segment lost 4 bases and the V segment lost 4 bases, leaving 6 bases of the junction unmatched. Germline CDR1 is SEHNR and CDR2 is FQNEAQ (reference sequence). The CDR3 spans 15 residues.

The CDR3 bases are TGTGCCAGCGGTACAGGGGGCGAGGGCTACACCTTC. The encoded protein is CASGTGGEGYTF. V gene TRBV7-9 combines with J gene TRBJ1-2; TRBD1 matches at 9 bases. This CDR3 has 12 residues. V lost 8 bases to trimming and J lost 8 bases; unmatched junction nucleotides: 6. Germline CDR1 SEHNR, CDR2 FQNEAQ (reference sequence).

V is TRBV4-1 and J is TRBJ2-7; TRBD1 matches at 7 bases. The V gene end was trimmed by 3 bases and the J gene end by 6 bases; junction bases not matched to a gene: 5. Germline CDR1 reads MGHRA; CDR2 reads YSYEKL. The CDR3 length is 13 residues. The CDR3 DNA reads as TGCGCCAGCAGCCATCCACAGGGGACCGAGCAGTACTTC. It encodes CASSHPQGTEQYF.

This clone turned up a few times. The chain couples TRBV7-9 to TRBJ1-1; a possible D gene is TRBD1 (6 bases). The CDR3 length is 13 residues. V gave up 11 bases and J gave up 0 bases, with 13 bases separating them. Germline V gene data show CDR1 as SEHNR and CDR2 as FQNEAQ (reference sequence). CDR3 sequence (DNA): TGTGCCGGGGGGGGACACCTGAACACTGAAGCTTTCTTT. Amino acid sequence: CAGGGHLNTEAFF.

V is TRBV13 and J is TRBJ2-1, with 11 positions matching TRBD2. CDR1 and CDR2 (germline): PRHDT, FYEKMQ (reference sequence). The junction had 14 bases not matched to a gene; V was cut back by 4 bases and J by 9 bases. The CDR3 is 17 residues long. CDR3 nucleotides: TGTGCCAGCAGCTCTGAGCAGGAGACTAGCGGGATACGTGAGCAGTTCTTC. Its protein product is CASSSEQETSGIREQFF.

This chain uses TRBV11-3 with TRBJ1-1, with 7 bases aligning to TRBD1. Germline-derived CDR1 and CDR2 are SGHNT and YENEEA. CDR3 length: 15 residues. Losses at the gene ends were 4 bases for V and 0 bases for J; bases not matched to a gene: 5. This chain's CDR3 is CASSSRDSMNTEAFF. For the CDR3, the DNA is TGTGCCAGCAGCTCGAGGGACAGCATGAACACTGAAGCTTTCTTT. Looking up the rest from reference TRBV11-3 and TRBJ1-1 gives the full variable domain: EAGVVQSPRYKIIEKKQPVAFWCNPISGHNTLYWYLQNLGQGPELLIRYENEEAVDDSQLPKDRFSAERLKGVDSTLKIQPAELGDSAVYLCASSSRDSMNTEAFFGQGTRLTVV.

The rearrangement uses TRBV9 and TRBJ2-3, with TRBD2 identical over 7 bases. CDR1 SGDLS and CDR2 YYNGEE come from the germline V gene. J gave up 0 bases and V 0 bases, and 4 bases lay outside the gene matches. CDR3 length: 16 residues. Here the CDR3 reads CASSVGSSGSTDTQYF. CDR3 nucleotides: TGTGCCAGCAGCGTAGGTTCTAGCGGAAGCACAGATACGCAGTATTTT.

The J gene is TRBJ1-3, the V gene TRBV4-3; 10 nucleotides line up with TRBD1. With V trimmed by 1 base and J by 0 bases, 12 bases remained unmatched. The length of the CDR3 is 20 residues. Germline CDR1 reads LGHNA; CDR2 reads YSLEER. As DNA, the CDR3 is TGCGCCAGCAGCCAAGCGAGGGACAGGGGCCCGTTCCACTCTGGAAACACCATATATTTT. As protein: CASSQARDRGPFHSGNTIYF.

The chain is built from TRBV5-5 and TRBJ2-7; 8 nucleotides line up with TRBD2. CDR1 and CDR2 from the germline V gene are SGHKS and YYEKEE (reference sequence). V lost 2 bases to trimming and J lost 0 bases; unmatched junction nucleotides: 10. The CDR3 has 17 residues. The CDR3 loop is CASSFAGLREVSYEQYF. For the CDR3, the DNA is TGTGCCAGCAGCTTTGCGGGCTTGCGGGAGGTCTCCTACGAGCAGTACTTC.

The genes are TRBV7-6 and TRBJ2-7; D gene ambiguous. V lost 4 bases, J lost 3 bases, and 10 bases lay in between. The length of the CDR3 is 13 residues. Germline-derived CDR1 and CDR2 are SGHVS and FNYEAQ. CDR3 sequence reads: CASSYGEGYEQYF. The CDR3 region has the DNA TGTGCCAGCAGCTACGGAGAAGGCTACGAGCAGTACTTC.

The chain carries TRBV29-1 and TRBJ2-3; the D gene is possibly TRBD1 (5 bases). V was trimmed by 4 bases and J by 6 bases, leaving 17 bases between them. The germline CDR1 and CDR2 sequences are SQVTM and ANQGSEA. The CDR3 is 14 amino acids. The CDR3 loop reads CSVVPRDIYDTQYF. The CDR3 region has the DNA TGCAGCGTTGTCCCCAGGGATATATACGATACGCAGTATTTT.

The rearrangement links TRBV19 to TRBJ1-3; D gene ambiguous. Trimming pared 5 bases from V and 0 bases from J, leaving 11 bases between. From germline, CDR1 is LNHDA and CDR2 SQIVND (reference sequence). The CDR3 is made up of 15 amino acids. The DNA of the CDR3 is TGTGCCAGTAGTTTGACGGGAGACTCTGGAAACACCATATATTTT. Residues: CASSLTGDSGNTIYF.

The chain combines TRBV27 with TRBJ1-5, with TRBD1 matching over 10 bases. V was clipped by 7 bases and J by 5 bases; unmatched bases: 5. Germline V gives CDR1 MNHEY, CDR2 SMNVEV (reference sequence). CDR3 length: 14 residues. The CDR3 nucleotides are TGTGCCAGCACCAGGACAGGGGGTCATCAGCCCCAGCATTTT. Amino acids: CASTRTGGHQPQHF.

The chain has TRBV7-9 and TRBJ2-3; TRBD2 aligns across 9 bases. Trimming took 4 bases from V and 4 from J; bases not matched to a gene: 18. This CDR3 has 19 amino acids. Germline V gene lookup returns CDR1 SEHNR and CDR2 FQNEAQ (reference sequence). DNA for the CDR3: TGTGCCAGCAGCTCCCTAGGGACTAGCATCAGAGTTGGGGCAGATACGCAGTATTTT. As protein: CASSSLGTSIRVGADTQYF.

This chain uses TRBV21-1 with TRBJ2-7; the listed D gene, TRBD1, was not tested against the DNA. TRBV21-1 is a documented pseudogene. This CDR3 has 15 residues. In DNA, the CDR3 is TGTGCCAGCCCCTCCGGGACAGGGGTTTTCAACGAGCAGTACTTC. As protein: CASPSGTGVFNEQYF.

This chain uses TRBV6-6 with TRBJ2-7; 10 positions match TRBD1. Germline assignment: CDR1 MNHNY and CDR2 SVGAGI (reference sequence). The CDR3 runs 14 residues. Losses at the gene ends were 5 bases for V and 7 bases for J; bases not matched to a gene: 8. CDR3 bases: TGTGCCAGCAGTCTCTCCGGGACAGGGGTGGAGCAGTACTTC. Translated, it gives CASSLSGTGVEQYF.

The V call is TRBV7-9, the J call TRBJ2-1, with a possible D match to TRBD2 (5 bases). The CDR3 is 15 amino acids. The V end was cut by 6 bases, the J end by 0 bases, with 12 bases between. Germline V CDR1 and CDR2: SEHNR, FQNEAQ (reference sequence). The CDR3 DNA reads TGTGCCAGCAGTTCACGGGAAAGCTCCTACAATGAGCAGTTCTTC. Translating gives CASSSRESSYNEQFF. The full variable domain, rest sourced from reference TRBV7-9 and TRBJ2-1, is DTGVSQNPRHKITKRGQNVTFRCDPISEHNRLYWYRQTLGQGPEFLTYFQNEAQLEKSRLLSDRFSAERPKGSFSTLEIQRTEQGDSAMYLCASSSRESSYNEQFFGPGTRLTVL.

This clone has a handful of counts. The chain links TRBV19 to TRBJ2-7; tentatively, D is TRBD1 (7 bases). Germline V gene sequence: CDR1 LNHDA, CDR2 SQIVND (reference sequence). V lost 3 bases and J lost 3, with 15 bases in between. The length of the CDR3 is 15 residues. CDR3 sequence (DNA): TGTGCCAGTAGTATTTCCGCGGGACAGAACTACGAGCAGTACTTC. Amino acid sequence: CASSISAGQNYEQYF.

J is TRBJ1-5 and V is TRBV7-9, with D hard to call. CDR1 SEHNR and CDR2 FQNEAQ come from the germline V gene (reference sequence). This CDR3 spans 13 amino acids. V lost 4 bases and J lost 3, with 7 bases in between. This CDR3 reads CASSSEFNQPQHF. The CDR3, as DNA: TGTGCCAGCAGCTCCGAGTTCAATCAGCCCCAGCATTTT.

The CDR3 reads CASSLGTVTYEQYF. The CDR3 DNA follows: TGTGCCAGCAGCTTAGGGACAGTTACCTACGAGCAGTACTTC. The genes are TRBV7-9 and TRBJ2-7; possible D gene TRBD1, 6 bases. The CDR3 has 14 amino acids. Germline V lookup: CDR1 SEHNR, CDR2 FQNEAQ (reference sequence). V lost 1 base and J 2 bases, leaving 9 bases between the germline ends. The whole variable domain, filled in from reference TRBV7-9 and TRBJ2-7, reads DTGVSQNPRHKITKRGQNVTFRCDPISEHNRLYWYRQTLGQGPEFLTYFQNEAQLEKSRLLSDRFSAERPKGSFSTLEIQRTEQGDSAMYLCASSLGTVTYEQYFGPGTRLTVT.

The J gene is TRBJ1-5, the V gene TRBV19, with a possible D match to TRBD1 (6 bases). The CDR3 extends over 14 amino acids. Germline V gene lookup returns CDR1 LNHDA and CDR2 SQIVND (reference sequence). Trimming removed 4 bases from V and 3 bases from J, with 10 bases in between. CDR3: CASSNRADNQPQHF. The DNA of the CDR3 is TGTGCCAGTAGTAACAGGGCGGACAATCAGCCCCAGCATTTT. The full variable domain, its missing parts supplied by reference TRBV19 and TRBJ1-5, is DGGITQSPKYLFRKEGQNVTLSCEQNLNHDAMYWYRQDPGQGLRLIYYSQIVNDFQKGDIAEGYSVSREKKESFPLTVTSAQKNPTAFYLCASSNRADNQPQHFGDGTRLSIL.

The chain uses TRBV7-9 and TRBJ2-7; 8 bases are shared with TRBD2. V shed 5 bases and J 0 bases; nucleotides not matched to a gene: 9. CDR3 length: 16 residues. Germline CDR1 reads SEHNR; CDR2 reads FQNEAQ (reference sequence). The CDR3 region has the DNA TGTGCCAGCAGCCCAAAAGCGGGAGCGAGCTCCTACGAGCAGTACTTC. Protein product: CASSPKAGASSYEQYF.

DNA for the CDR3: TGTGCCAGCACCCGACCGGACAGACCCTACGAGCAGTACTTC. This translates into CASTRPDRPYEQYF. This chain links TRBV5-4 with TRBJ2-7; TRBD1 is a possible D gene (6 bases). Deletions cut 6 bases from V and 2 bases from J, with 15 bases between. This CDR3 region has 14 residues. CDR1 and CDR2 (germline): SGHNT, YYREEE (reference sequence).

This clone has ten or more counts. The rearrangement joins TRBV4-3 to TRBJ1-1, with D unresolved. This CDR3 is built from 16 residues. Trimming left V 0 bases short and J 0 bases short, with 11 bases between. Germline lookup yields CDR1 LGHNA and CDR2 YSLEER. This CDR3 is CASSQDPGIMNTEAFF. The DNA for the CDR3 is TGCGCCAGCAGCCAAGATCCAGGAATCATGAACACTGAAGCTTTCTTT.

The CDR3 here is CSVDAGSGTDTQYF. The CDR3 region has the DNA TGCAGCGTTGATGCGGGGAGCGGCACAGATACGCAGTATTTT. This chain uses TRBV29-1 with TRBJ2-3; D is possibly TRBD2 (6 bases). Germline lookup yields CDR1 SQVTM and CDR2 ANQGSEA. The CDR3 sequence is 14 residues long. Trimming removed 3 bases from V and 1 base from J, with 11 bases in between.

The CDR3 bases are TGTGCCAGCAGCTCCGGACTAGCGGGAGGCAATGAGCAGTTCTTC. This encodes CASSSGLAGGNEQFF. V usage is TRBV6-5 and J usage is TRBJ2-1, with 14 bases identical to TRBD2. This CDR3 has 15 amino acids. The V gene end was trimmed by 6 bases and the J gene end by 6 bases; junction bases not matched to a gene: 4. CDR1 is MNHEY and CDR2 is SVGAGI in the germline V gene.

This chain links TRBV2 with TRBJ2-7; 13 nucleotides match TRBD2. Looked up from germline, CDR1 is SNHLY and CDR2 is FYNNEI. The J segment lost 6 bases and the V segment lost 6 bases, leaving 11 bases of the junction unmatched. The CDR3 has 16 residues. CDR3 region: CASSGPRLAGGLEQYF. The CDR3 DNA follows: TGTGCCAGCAGCGGCCCCAGACTAGCGGGAGGTCTCGAGCAGTACTTC.

The chain employs TRBV12-5 and TRBJ2-5; 7 nucleotides match TRBD1. V lost 6 bases and J lost 0; bases outside the gene matches: 7. This CDR3 is 15 amino acids long. Per germline, CDR1 LGHNT and CDR2 FRNRAP. For the CDR3, the DNA is TGTGCTAGTGGCGCGACAGGGTCCTACCAAGAGACCCAGTACTTC. This translates into CASGATGSYQETQYF.

The V gene is TRBV4-3, the J gene TRBJ2-7, with a tentative D call TRBD1 (5 bases). CDR1 LGHNA and CDR2 YSLEER come from the germline V gene. V was cut by 0 bases and J by 0 bases, with 12 bases left in between. This CDR3 is 16 amino acids long. Written as DNA, the CDR3 is TGCGCCAGCAGCCAAGATTTAAGGGGTTTCTCCTACGAGCAGTACTTC. Protein product: CASSQDLRGFSYEQYF.